The clone carrying this TCR beta chain was counted ten times or more. Its antigen remains unknown. This sample is part of a study of blood T cells in healthy people across ages. The use of a sample-barcoded 5' primer and a J-beta primer mix characterized a second PCR of about 7 to 12 cycles. Template switching added a 12-random-nucleotide identifier to every cDNA molecule. A single record per CDR3 protein comes from TCRdb applying MiXCR to the 5' RACE reads. This repertoire shows 590,000 or so distinct CDR3 sequences, 25% to 35% found once; its top ten account for more than 15%. V was cut by 1 base and J by 5 bases, with 15 bases left in between. CDR3 length: 15 residues. CDR1 is SEHNR and CDR2 is FQNEAQ in the germline V gene (reference sequence). Whole-study findings and limits: Long-lived and aged donors differed, with more naive CD4+ cells and higher diversity in the long-lived.

This chain links TRBV7-9 with TRBJ2-7; D is undetermined. The sequencing sample was made of blood. This clonotype originated in a woman of 80 years or more in good health. CDR3 coding DNA: TGTGCCAGCAGCTTAGGGCCGAAGGAGCTACACGAGCAGTACTTC. Encoded protein: CASSLGPKELHEQYF.